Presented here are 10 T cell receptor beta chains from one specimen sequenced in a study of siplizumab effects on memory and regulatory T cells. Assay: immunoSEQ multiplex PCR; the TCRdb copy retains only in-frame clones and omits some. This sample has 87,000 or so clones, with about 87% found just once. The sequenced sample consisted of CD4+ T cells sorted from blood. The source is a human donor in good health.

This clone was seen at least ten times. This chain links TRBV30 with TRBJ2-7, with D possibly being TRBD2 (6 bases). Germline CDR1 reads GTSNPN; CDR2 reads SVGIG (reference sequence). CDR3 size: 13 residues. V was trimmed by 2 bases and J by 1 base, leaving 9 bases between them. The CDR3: CAWSSGVSYEQYF. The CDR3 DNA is TGTGCCTGGAGTTCGGGAGTTTCCTACGAGCAGTACTTC.

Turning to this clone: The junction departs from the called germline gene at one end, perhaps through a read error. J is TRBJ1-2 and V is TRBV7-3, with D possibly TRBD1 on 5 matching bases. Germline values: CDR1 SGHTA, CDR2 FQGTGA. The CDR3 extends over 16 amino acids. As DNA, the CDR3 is TGTGCCAGCAGCCCAACGGACACTGTTTCTAAGTATGGCTACACCTTC. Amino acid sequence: CASSPTDTVSKYGYTF.

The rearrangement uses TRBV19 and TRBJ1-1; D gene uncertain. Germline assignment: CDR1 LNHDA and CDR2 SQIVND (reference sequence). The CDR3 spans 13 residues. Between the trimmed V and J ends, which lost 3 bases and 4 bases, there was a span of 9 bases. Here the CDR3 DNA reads TGTGCCAGTAGTATCAACGGGGTCACTGAAGCTTTCTTT. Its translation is CASSINGVTEAFF.

The CDR3 sequence is CASSLFPLGYGYTF. The DNA of the CDR3 is TGTGCCAGCAGTTTATTTCCGTTGGGCTATGGCTACACCTTC. The chain carries TRBV28 and TRBJ1-2; D unresolved. V lost 1 base, J lost 4 bases, and 10 bases lay in between. From germline, CDR1 is MDHEN and CDR2 SYDVKM. The CDR3 sequence is 14 residues long.

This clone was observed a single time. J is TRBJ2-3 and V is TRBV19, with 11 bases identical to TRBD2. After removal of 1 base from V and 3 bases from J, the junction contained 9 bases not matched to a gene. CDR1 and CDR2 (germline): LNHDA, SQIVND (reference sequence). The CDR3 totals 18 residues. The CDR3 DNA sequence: TGTGCCAGTAGTATAGGGGGTAGCGGGAGGGCCAGGACAGATACGCAGTATTTT. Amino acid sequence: CASSIGGSGRARTDTQYF.

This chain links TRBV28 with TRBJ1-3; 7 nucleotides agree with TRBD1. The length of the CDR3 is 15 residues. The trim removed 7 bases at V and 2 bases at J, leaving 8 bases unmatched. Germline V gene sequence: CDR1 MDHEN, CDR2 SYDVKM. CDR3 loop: CASTRTDRAGNTIYF. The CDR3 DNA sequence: TGTGCCAGCACCCGGACTGACAGGGCTGGAAACACCATATATTTT.

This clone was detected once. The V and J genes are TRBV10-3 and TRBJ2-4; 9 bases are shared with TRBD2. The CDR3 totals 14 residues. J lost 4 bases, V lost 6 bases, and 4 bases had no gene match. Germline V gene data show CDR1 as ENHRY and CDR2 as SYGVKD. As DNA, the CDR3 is TGTGCCATCAGCCCTAGCGGGACTAAAAACATTCAGTACTTC. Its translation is CAISPSGTKNIQYF.

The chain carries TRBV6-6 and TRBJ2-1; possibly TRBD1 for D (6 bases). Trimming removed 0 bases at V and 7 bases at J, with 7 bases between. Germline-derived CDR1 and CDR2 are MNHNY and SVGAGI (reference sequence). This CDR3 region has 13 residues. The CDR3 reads CASSYSRGNEQFF. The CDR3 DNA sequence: TGTGCCAGCAGTTACTCAAGGGGGAATGAGCAGTTCTTC.

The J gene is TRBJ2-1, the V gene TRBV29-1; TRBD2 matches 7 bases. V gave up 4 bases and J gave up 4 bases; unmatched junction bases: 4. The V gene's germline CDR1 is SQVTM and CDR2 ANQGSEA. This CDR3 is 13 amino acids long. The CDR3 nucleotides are TGCAGCGTTGTGGCGGGAGCTTACAATGAGCAGTTCTTC. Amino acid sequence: CSVVAGAYNEQFF.

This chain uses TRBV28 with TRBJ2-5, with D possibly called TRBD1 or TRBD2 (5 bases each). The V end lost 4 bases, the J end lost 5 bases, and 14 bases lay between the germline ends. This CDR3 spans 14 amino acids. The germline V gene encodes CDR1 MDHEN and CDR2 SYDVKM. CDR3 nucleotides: TGTGCCAGCAGTTGGGACGGCTCTCCGGAGACCCAGTACTTC. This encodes CASSWDGSPETQYF.